This T cell receptor beta chain was sequenced in a study of cytomegalovirus exposure and HLA in healthy donors. Study at large: Among roughly 180 million T cells, an earlier analysis found roughly 100 million unique TCR beta sequences.

The study, taken as a whole, reports: An analysis was carried out later, and it reportedly showed fewer N-insertions in an Asian-associated ancestry cluster than the 666-donor mean.

Note on this clone: Its antigen is not known.

V was trimmed by 0 bases and J by 3 bases, leaving 11 bases between them. CDR3 length: 15 amino acids. The V gene's germline CDR1 is SGHVS and CDR2 FQNEAQ. The PCR made use of 60 Vbeta and 13 Jbeta primers. The repertoire was sequenced with immunoSEQ multiplex PCR; TCRdb's copy has only in-frame clones and lacks some. Of around 160,000 clones listed, roughly 78% are singletons. The clonotype comes from a man aged 35 to 55 in good health and CMV-seropositive. The chain joins TRBV7-8 to TRBJ1-1, with D perhaps matching TRBD1 (5 bases). Sequenced sample: PBMCs. The CDR3 DNA sequence: TGTGCCAGCAGCTTAGCAGCAGGGAAGGACACTGAAGCTTTCTTT. Translating it yields CASSLAAGKDTEAFF. Together with reference TRBV7-8 and TRBJ1-1, the CDR3 gives the full variable domain: GAGVSQSPRYKVAKRGQDVALRCDPISGHVSLFWYQQALGQGPEFLTYFQNEAQLDKSGLPSDRFFAERPEGSVSTLKIQRTQQEDSAVYLCASSLAAGKDTEAFFGQGTRLTVV.